This note documents a single TCR beta chain sequence. What it recognizes is unknown. Method: immunoSEQ multiplex PCR; TCRdb's copy keeps in-frame clones and lacks some. The sample holds around 50,000 clones; under 85% are singletons and the top ten take 6.7%. There are 15 residues in the CDR3. Between the trimmed V and J ends, which lost 3 bases and 2 bases, there was a span of 12 bases. Germline CDR1 reads SGDLS; CDR2 reads YYNGEE. This entry belongs to a study of a mutant IDH1 vaccine in newly diagnosed glioma. Overall study context: In some groups vaccination began 4-6 weeks post-radiotherapy; others received it with temozolomide. Earlier care involved radiotherapy, temozolomide, or both, and the majority received both.

Time point defined: week 35, safety follow-up. It was 300 ug of mutant IDH1 20-mer peptide that made up each vaccine dose, given with topical imiquimod. The patients received vaccinations eight times, in weeks 1, 3, 5, 7, 11, 15, 19 and 23. This chain links TRBV9 with TRBJ2-1, with a weak D call TRBD2 (7 bases). The sample here was PBMCs, taken from a glioma patient whose treatment included an IDH1 peptide vaccine. The sequence came from a man aged 40-50 years with glioma. CDR3 loop: CASSADGGPYNEQFF. In DNA, the CDR3 is TGTGCCAGCAGCGCCGACGGGGGGCCCTACAATGAGCAGTTCTTC.